The TCR beta chain under discussion was sequenced for a study of blood T cell repertoires in COVID-19 (dated by TCRdb to about 2020). At the level of the whole study: Samples covering the acute and convalescent phases of COVID-19 were provided by collaborators in the United States, Italy and Spain. The material from the prospective study consisted of cDNA or gDNA derived from T cells, B-cell-depleted T cells, or PBMCs. The dataset comprised deeply sampled blood TCRbeta repertoires from subjects exposed to, actively infected with, or recovered from COVID-19. The repertoires were released in a freely available public database meant as a resource for research on the immune response to SARS-CoV-2. Samples came from the ongoing ImmuneRACE study (first 160 participants) plus 1,254 subjects from 6 global collaborators. Nearly every sample came with metadata listing a de-identified subject ID, COVID-19 status, age in years and sex. Where available, HLA class I and class II types were obtained from metadata supplied by the sample provider rather than from assay-based typing. Study-level results and caveats: How much clinical and demographic metadata was included differed by source and by participant, and the metadata was provided uncurated.

CDR1 and CDR2, per the germline V gene (reference sequence), are MNHEY and SMNVEV. At the junction V is shortened by 2 bases and J by 9 bases; bases outside the gene matches: 15. The CDR3, cysteine through phenylalanine, is 17 amino acids long. Just CDR3 DNA is preserved here, 51 bases in frame from base 1. TCRbeta CDR3 regions were amplified from genomic DNA by means of the immunoSEQ Assay, a bias-controlled multiplex PCR. Per the original workflow: The number of nucleated cells in each sample was estimated from the amplification of reference gene primers within the assay. Sequence reads were collapsed and filtered to measure the absolute abundance of every unique TCRbeta CDR3 rearrangement. For each sample, productive Simpson clonality was calculated as the square root of Simpson's diversity index over productive rearrangements. In its TCRdb copy, this immuneACCESS table keeps in-frame sequences only and misses some clones. Where compared with another copy, unresolved V genes explain less than half of these, and the others have no known cause. The DNA gave D and trimming, while V, J and clone size come from that table. This sample is represented by over 130,000 clones; about 80% of them were singletons. In total, the top ten clones hold approximately 4% of the sample.

Collaborating institutions collected whole blood in K2EDTA tubes following their own protocols. For TCRbeta analysis, collaborators shipped samples as frozen whole blood, isolated PBMCs, or DNA extracted from either of those sample types. A remark on this clone: No cognate antigen has been identified for it. Base qualities are not provided; no much larger clone lies one nucleotide away.

The sequenced sample consisted of peripheral blood. This clonotype originated in a woman aged 55-70 years with acute or convalescent COVID-19. The chain uses TRBV27 and TRBJ2-1; TRBD2 lines up with 8 middle nucleotides. The nucleotide sequence is TGTGCCAGCAGTTTAGTCGGGGGGGGGCCAGTCCCCAGTGAGCAGTTCTTC. Translated, this is CASSLVGGGPVPSEQFF.